This T cell receptor (beta chain) was profiled in a study of CXCR3-negative and CXCR3-positive naive CD8 T cells. Turning to this clonotype: What it recognizes is unknown.

Naive CD8+ T cells displayed a CD45RO-CCR7+CD27+CD95- phenotype. TRB cDNA was prepared as libraries by UMI-labeled 5' RACE. From its re-call of the 5' RACE reads, TCRdb lists each CDR3 protein once, without DNA. The data include 6,000 to 8,000 distinct CDR3 sequences; the top ten clones carry 2.4%. Study results and caveats: Post-cryopreservation CXCR3 expression was partly diminished, and the bulk of assays employed fresh PBMCs. Memory CD8+ cells showed much lower diversity, while both naive subsets displayed comparably high diversity.

This sequence originates from a human donor in good health. Some clones in this sample may be carry-over from other donors' samples. What was sequenced was naive CXCR3- CD8+ T cells from blood. Subset in this sample: CD45RO-CCR7+CD27+CD95- naive CD8+ T cells lacking CXCR3 (TNR3-).

The CDR3 reads CSARVPSRDNYVYTF. V usage is TRBV20-1 and J usage is TRBJ1-2; TCRdb names TRBD1, which stays unverified in the absence of DNA. Germline-derived CDR1 and CDR2 are DFQATT and SNEGSKA (reference sequence). The CDR3 extends over 15 amino acids.